This T cell receptor beta chain was recovered during a study of T cell responses to AZD1222 COVID-19 vaccine. Trimming took 1 base from V and 3 from J; bases not matched to a gene: 7. The CDR3 extends over 16 amino acids. Profiling relied on immunoSEQ multiplex PCR, and the TCRdb table lists in-frame clones only, not all of them. Of some 150,000 clones in the sample, roughly 87% were seen once. Overall study results and limits: Every sample of the repertoires postdated the peak T cell response. Targeting of unmutated variant regions was reportedly seen in nearly half of spike-specific TCRs. Only 5 or 6 individuals given AZD1222 were seropositive at baseline.

With regard to this clone: The antigen is unknown.

This receptor was obtained from an adult who received the AZD1222 COVID-19 vaccine. The J gene is TRBJ2-1, the V gene TRBV5-3, with 7 bases that match TRBD2. TRBV5-3 is annotated as an ORF whose role is uncertain. The sequencing used peripheral blood, collected 28 days after the second AZD1222 dose. For the CDR3, the DNA is TGTGCCAGAAGCTTGATGTGGCAGCGGGACTACAATGAGCAGTTCTTC. This translates into CARSLMWQRDYNEQFF.